The entry that follows covers one T cell receptor (beta chain) sequence. The entry originates in a study of blood T cell repertoires in COVID-19. Method: immunoSEQ multiplex PCR; TCRdb's copy keeps in-frame clones and lacks some. The sample contains approximately 110,000 clones, over 75% of which appear only once. The germline V and J ends were trimmed by 5 bases and 4 bases, with 8 bases remaining between them. The CDR3 consists of 12 residues. The germline CDR1 and CDR2 sequences are MDHEN and SYDVKM. The receptor was isolated from a man in his fifties with acute or convalescent COVID-19. V and J are TRBV28 and TRBJ1-2; tentative D call: TRBD1 (6 bases). Material: peripheral blood. This CDR3 reads CASSQGFYGYTF. The DNA for the CDR3 is TGTGCCAGCAGTCAGGGGTTCTATGGCTACACCTTC.